A selection of T cell receptor beta chains follows, all from one sample in a study of vaccination and CD4 T cells after COVID-19. TCRdb reprocessed the PCR reads via MiXCR and lists one record per CDR3 protein. The data contain about 28,000 distinct CDR3 sequences, under 65% of them seen just once; the ten biggest clones take up 5.5%. The specimen was CD4+ T cells from blood, collected about 7 months after SARS-CoV-2 vaccination. These receptor sequences come from a human donor who had recovered from COVID-19. Each CDR3 is given with its conserved first and last residue. The order of the fields is V gene, J gene, D gene, clone size, CDR3 protein, CDR3 DNA. D genes are given only for firm matches. Rows give clone size only sometimes, using once, few, many, or a class for an expanded clone.

>TRBV20-1|TRBJ2-5|-|few
CSAKGTGPLTQETQYF
TGCAGTGCTAAAGGTACAGGCCCCTTGACCCAAGAGACCCAGTACTTC
>TRBV28|TRBJ2-3|TRBD2|-
CASRGTSGTRTDTQYF
TGTGCCAGCAGAGGGACTAGCGGGACTCGCACAGATACGCAGTATTTT
>TRBV28|TRBJ2-1|TRBD1|few
CASSSWTGSNEQFF
TGTGCCAGCAGCTCCTGGACAGGGTCGAATGAGCAGTTCTTC
>TRBV15|TRBJ2-2|TRBD2|few
CATSTDGTSGRAWDTGELFF
TGTGCCACCAGCACCGACGGGACTAGCGGGAGGGCCTGGGACACCGGGGAGCTGTTCTTT
>TRBV20-1|TRBJ2-3|TRBD2|-
CRGRELSTDTQYF
TGCAGGGGGCGGGAGCTGAGCACAGATACGCAGTATTTT
>TRBV6-1|TRBJ1-5|-|-
CASRGLRAQYSNQPQHF
TGTGCCAGCAGGGGCCTTCGGGCCCAATATAGCAATCAGCCCCAGCATTTT
>TRBV7-3|TRBJ2-2|TRBD2|-
CASSSERGGELFF
TGTGCCAGCAGCTCAGAGCGGGGCGGGGAGCTGTTTTTT
>TRBV6-2/TRBV6-3|TRBJ2-1|TRBD2|-
CASSIGRAGGYNEQFF
TGTGCCAGCAGTATCGGACGAGCGGGAGGGTATAATGAGCAGTTCTTC
>TRBV28|TRBJ1-1|-|-
CASTSADIFTEAFF
TGTGCCAGCACCTCAGCCGACATTTTCACTGAAGCTTTCTTT
>TRBV27|TRBJ2-1|-|-
CASSLLARSSYNEQFF
TGTGCCAGCAGTTTACTAGCGCGGAGCTCCTACAATGAGCAGTTCTTC
>TRBV20-1|TRBJ2-1|TRBD2|-
CSARLAGGHNEQFF
TGCAGTGCTAGACTAGCGGGAGGTCACAATGAGCAGTTCTTC
>TRBV6-2/TRBV6-3|TRBJ1-2|-|-
CASTPRWGDGYTF
TGTGCCAGCACCCCCCGATGGGGCGATGGCTACACCTTC
>TRBV20-1|TRBJ2-1|TRBD2|-
CSAPGTSGYNEQFF
TGCAGTGCCCCCGGGACTAGCGGATACAATGAGCAGTTCTTC
>TRBV20-1|TRBJ2-1|TRBD2|once
CSAEGLAGGPEQFF
TGCAGTGCGGAGGGACTAGCGGGAGGGCCTGAGCAGTTCTTC
>TRBV28|TRBJ1-2|-|-
CASTDDSNYGYTF
TGTGCCAGCACCGACGACAGCAACTATGGCTACACCTTC
>TRBV12-3/TRBV12-4|TRBJ2-5|-|-
CASSISGARETQYF
TGTGCCAGCAGCATTTCAGGGGCTCGGGAGACCCAGTACTTC
>TRBV6-1|TRBJ2-1|-|-
CASRDGAADRNEQFF
TGTGCCAGCAGAGATGGGGCTGCGGATCGCAATGAGCAGTTCTTC
>TRBV7-2|TRBJ1-1|-|-
CASSPYVGENTEAFF
TGTGCCAGCAGCCCCTACGTGGGGGAGAACACTGAAGCTTTCTTT
>TRBV28|TRBJ2-7|-|once
CASSWGRNLPYEQYF
TGTGCCAGCAGTTGGGGACGGAACCTACCCTACGAGCAGTACTTC
>TRBV7-9|TRBJ2-2|-|-
CASTEQSGELFF
TGTGCCAGCACAGAACAGAGCGGGGAGCTGTTTTTT
>TRBV20-1|TRBJ2-2|-|-
CSASNPTGELFF
TGCAGTGCTAGCAACCCCACCGGGGAGCTGTTTTTT
>TRBV18|TRBJ1-1|-|-
CASSSQMNTEAFF
TGTGCCAGCTCATCGCAGATGAACACTGAAGCTTTCTTT